This T cell receptor beta chain was identified during a study of CD8 T cells in ankylosing spondylitis. Findings and caveats of the study: A motif of 7 to 9 highly homologous TCR beta variants was seen as apparently characteristic of ankylosing spondylitis blood. Disease-linked clones bore a CD8+ phenotype, appearing relatively rarely in peripheral blood. Researchers reportedly found disease-linked clones significantly enriched in matched ankylosing spondylitis synovial fluid.

TCR beta libraries were made by quantitative 5'-RACE with molecular barcodes. TCRdb called the 5' RACE reads again in MiXCR, with one record for every CDR3 protein. The table records roughly 250,000 distinct CDR3 sequences, roughly 8.6% of them present only once. This clonotype was recorded many times. As yet, its antigen is unknown. CDR1 SGDLS and CDR2 YYNGEE come from the germline V gene. CDR3 length: 15 amino acids. The germline V and J ends were trimmed by 4 bases and 0 bases, with 11 bases remaining between them. Sequencing used blood, either unsorted or a sorted T cell fraction (not recorded which). The TCR sequence derives from a male donor with ankylosing spondylitis or in good health (not recorded which). The gene calls are TRBV9 and TRBJ1-3; D may be TRBD1 (6 bases). CDR3 nucleotides: TGTGCCAGCAGCCCCGACAGGAGCTCTGGAAACACCATATATTTT. This codes for CASSPDRSSGNTIYF.